Listed here are 27 T cell receptor beta chains from one sample, sequenced in a study of shared clonotypes between healthy human individuals (dated by TCRdb to 2020 to 2021). Libraries were made using the immunoSEQ multiplex PCR assay. TCRdb took over this immuneACCESS table, retaining in-frame rearrangements with V and J assigned. Such tables are incomplete; in checked studies, under half of the missing clones stem from an unresolved V gene, and the remainder is unexplained. This sample lists millions of clones; under 95% were detected once. Of the sample, around 1.7% is held by the ten largest clones. For the CD8 naive samples, CD45RO-negative cells were positively selected for CCR7, yielding a CD45RA+CCR7+ population from which TemRA cells were excluded. Sequenced input: naive CD8+ T cells from PBMCs. In the paper's terms, the cell subset or site label means: CD45RA+CCR7+. These TCRs come from a man aged 18 to 30 in good health. Some clones in this sample may be carry-over from other donors' samples.

This rearrangement joins TRBV4-1 to TRBJ2-3; 11 nucleotides line up with TRBD2. The germline V gene encodes CDR1 MGHRA and CDR2 YSYEKL. V gave up 4 bases and J gave up 2 bases; unmatched junction bases: 11. The length of the CDR3 is 18 residues. CDR3 bases: TGCGCCAGCAGCCCTCCGGGACTAGCGGAGACCCTCACAGATACGCAGTATTTT. Translating gives CASSPPGLAETLTDTQYF.

This clone has just one count. This chain connects TRBV6-5 to TRBJ2-5; the match to TRBD1 covers 7 bases. The germline V gene encodes CDR1 MNHEY and CDR2 SVGAGI. This CDR3 is built from 14 residues. V gave up 5 bases and J gave up 0 bases; unmatched junction bases: 3. In nucleotides, the CDR3 is TGTGCCAGCAGTCCCGGGACAGACCAAGAGACCCAGTACTTC. Protein: CASSPGTDQETQYF.

The J gene is TRBJ2-7, the V gene TRBV11-2; D may match TRBD1 or TRBD2 (5 bases each). The CDR3 is made up of 15 amino acids. Germline-derived CDR1 and CDR2 are SGHAT and FQNNGV. Deletions cut 4 bases from V and 1 base from J, with 14 bases between. The CDR3 bases are TGTGCCAGCAGCTACGGTGGGGGTCCTTCCTACGAGCAGTACTTC. Translated, it gives CASSYGGGPSYEQYF.

The rearrangement joins TRBV19 to TRBJ2-1; D uncertain. Per the germline V gene, CDR1 is LNHDA and CDR2 is SQIVND (reference sequence). Trimming removed 3 bases at V and 5 bases at J, with 11 bases between. This CDR3 is built from 14 residues. The CDR3 reads CASSIVPPHNEQFF. Written as DNA, the CDR3 is TGTGCCAGTAGTATCGTTCCCCCGCACAATGAGCAGTTCTTC.

In DNA, the CDR3 is TGTGCCAGCAGCTTAGTCCTAGCGGGAGCAGGAAATACGCAGTATTTT. It specifies CASSLVLAGAGNTQYF. The chain couples TRBV7-6 to TRBJ2-3, with 10 bases matching TRBD2. The CDR3 has 16 residues. V shed 1 base, J shed 7 bases, and the junction held 8 bases outside the gene matches. Germline V lookup: CDR1 SGHVS, CDR2 FNYEAQ.

The chain joins TRBV9 to TRBJ1-1; a weak D match, TRBD1 (6 bases). V was trimmed by 3 bases and J by 6 bases, leaving 15 bases between them. Germline loops: CDR1 SGDLS, CDR2 YYNGEE. This CDR3 region has 14 residues. CDR3 residues: CASSGQDTASEAFF. The DNA of the CDR3 is TGTGCCAGCAGCGGACAGGATACGGCCTCTGAAGCTTTCTTT.

The CDR3 DNA is TGTGCCTGGGCAAGGCGGGGAGACTACGAGCAGTACTTC. This sequence encodes CAWARRGDYEQYF. This chain connects TRBV30 to TRBJ2-7; tentative D call: TRBD2 (6 bases). CDR1 and CDR2 (germline): GTSNPN, SVGIG (reference sequence). The germline V and J ends were trimmed by 5 bases and 3 bases, with 14 bases remaining between them. This CDR3 is 13 amino acids long.

The chain employs TRBV5-8 and TRBJ1-5; D unclear. The V gene lost 7 bases and the J gene lost 4 bases, with 21 bases spanning the gap. CDR1 is SGHTS and CDR2 is YDEGEE in the germline V gene. The CDR3 runs 16 residues. As DNA, the CDR3 is TGTGCCAGCCGAAAACGGACCGCCCCCGGGAATCAGCCCCAGCATTTT. It yields the protein CASRKRTAPGNQPQHF.

This clone appeared once. The gene calls are TRBV28 and TRBJ2-7; tentative D call: TRBD2 (6 bases). V lost 7 bases and J 0 bases, leaving 19 bases between the germline ends. This CDR3 comprises 16 residues. Germline CDR1 and CDR2: MDHEN and SYDVKM. The DNA for the CDR3 is TGTGCCAGCACCGGAAGTTCGACCGGGAGCTCCTACGAGCAGTACTTC. Its protein product is CASTGSSTGSSYEQYF.

The rearrangement joins TRBV19 to TRBJ2-1; D possibly corresponds to TRBD1 (6 bases). This CDR3 contains 15 residues. With 4 bases removed from V and 0 bases from J, the gap between germline ends came to 10 bases. Germline CDR1 is LNHDA and CDR2 is SQIVND (reference sequence). The CDR3 region is CASSNTGSSYNEQFF. In nucleotides, the CDR3 is TGTGCCAGTAGTAATACAGGGAGCTCCTACAATGAGCAGTTCTTC. Using reference TRBV19 and TRBJ2-1 for the parts outside the CDR3, the full variable domain is DGGITQSPKYLFRKEGQNVTLSCEQNLNHDAMYWYRQDPGQGLRLIYYSQIVNDFQKGDIAEGYSVSREKKESFPLTVTSAQKNPTAFYLCASSNTGSSYNEQFFGPGTRLTVL.

The gene calls are TRBV27 and TRBJ1-5, with D unresolved. The CDR3 is 14 amino acids. V was cut by 5 bases and J by 7 bases, with 15 bases left in between. Germline V lookup: CDR1 MNHEY, CDR2 SMNVEV (reference sequence). CDR3 DNA: TGTGCCAGCAGTCCGACCCTATCAAGCCAGCCCCAGCATTTT. It is translated as CASSPTLSSQPQHF.

The DNA for the CDR3 is TGTGCCAGCAGCCTTAACAGGGGGGCCGGGGAAAAACTGTTTTTT. Amino acid sequence: CASSLNRGAGEKLFF. The gene calls are TRBV6-6 and TRBJ1-4; 8 bases agree with TRBD1. V was pared by 6 bases and J by 8 bases, with 11 bases of the junction left unmatched. The CDR3 has 15 amino acids. Per germline, CDR1 MNHNY and CDR2 SVGAGI (reference sequence).

The chain carries TRBV6-4 and TRBJ1-2; D remains ambiguous. The CDR3 is 12 residues long. CDR1 and CDR2 (germline): MRHNA, SNTAGT. The V gene lost 6 bases and the J gene lost 8 bases, with 13 bases spanning the gap. The DNA for the CDR3 is TGTGCCAGCAGAGACGAGTCAGGCGGCTACACCTTC. Residues: CASRDESGGYTF.

This rearrangement joins TRBV7-3 to TRBJ1-1; no definite D call. Germline CDR1 SGHTA, CDR2 FQGTGA. Trimming cost V 2 bases and J 2 bases, with 12 bases left between them. This CDR3 contains 15 residues. Here the CDR3 reads CASSLEQLTNTEAFF. Here the CDR3 DNA reads TGTGCCAGCAGCTTAGAACAGCTTACAAACACTGAAGCTTTCTTT.

The J gene is TRBJ2-1, the V gene TRBV2, with D unresolved. Trimming took off 6 bases at V and 3 bases at J, with 9 bases between the two ends. Germline-derived CDR1 and CDR2 are SNHLY and FYNNEI. The length of the CDR3 is 13 residues. CDR3 amino acids: CASRGIYYNEQFF. The CDR3 DNA reads TGTGCCAGCAGGGGGATTTACTACAATGAGCAGTTCTTC.

The chain uses TRBV11-2 and TRBJ2-4, with 8 bases that match TRBD1. Germline CDR1 is SGHAT and CDR2 is FQNNGV. V dropped 5 bases and J dropped 6; count of bases not matched to a gene: 9. The CDR3 runs 15 residues. CDR3 nucleotide sequence: TGTGCCAGCAGCCTACTCACAGGGGGAGGAAACATTCAGTACTTC. Translating gives CASSLLTGGGNIQYF.

V is TRBV6-5 and J is TRBJ2-7; D not certain. CDR1 and CDR2 from the germline V gene are MNHEY and SVGAGI. Trimming removed 6 bases at V and 4 bases at J, with 16 bases between. CDR3 length: 14 amino acids. The chain's CDR3 is CASSPVGAIYEQYF. The CDR3 coding sequence is TGTGCCAGCAGCCCGGTGGGTGCAATTTACGAGCAGTACTTC.

In DNA form, the CDR3 reads TGTGCCAGCAGCCTTACAGGCTCCTCCTACAATGAGCAGTTCTTC. Its protein is CASSLTGSSYNEQFF. The gene calls are TRBV7-8 and TRBJ2-1; tentative D call: TRBD1 (5 bases). There are 15 residues in the CDR3. From germline, CDR1 is SGHVS and CDR2 FQNEAQ. Trimming removed 5 bases from V and 0 bases from J, with 11 bases in between. Full variable domain (rest looked up from reference TRBV7-8 and TRBJ2-1): GAGVSQSPRYKVAKRGQDVALRCDPISGHVSLFWYQQALGQGPEFLTYFQNEAQLDKSGLPSDRFFAERPEGSVSTLKIQRTQQEDSAVYLCASSLTGSSYNEQFFGPGTRLTVL.

The chain recombines TRBV5-8 with TRBJ1-2, with TRBD1 identical over 7 bases. V lost 3 bases and J lost 9; bases outside the gene matches: 11. Per the germline V gene, CDR1 is SGHTS and CDR2 is YDEGEE. The CDR3 loop spans 14 amino acids. Written as DNA, the CDR3 is TGTGCCAGCAGCTCGGGACAGCTCTATGAGCGCTACACCTTC. This encodes CASSSGQLYERYTF.

This clone is a singleton in its sample. The chain has TRBV27 and TRBJ2-7, with 10 bases identical to TRBD2. Trimming cost V 5 bases and J 3 bases; bases outside gene matches: 13. The V gene's germline CDR1 is MNHEY and CDR2 SMNVEV (reference sequence). This CDR3 is 17 amino acids long. CDR3: CASSPILSTSGHYEQYF. In DNA, the CDR3 is TGTGCCAGCAGTCCCATCCTATCGACTAGCGGGCACTACGAGCAGTACTTC.

The count of this clone is one. The genes are TRBV27 and TRBJ1-2; D gene uncertain. V gave up 3 bases and J gave up 4 bases, with 9 bases separating them. The V gene's germline CDR1 is MNHEY and CDR2 SMNVEV (reference sequence). The CDR3 extends over 13 amino acids. CDR3 DNA sequence: TGTGCCAGCAGTTTGAGAGGGATCTATGGCTACACCTTC. This codes for CASSLRGIYGYTF.

V and J are TRBV28 and TRBJ2-3, with D uncertain. CDR1 is MDHEN and CDR2 is SYDVKM in the germline V gene. The CDR3 extends over 13 amino acids. Trimming took 3 bases from V and 1 from J, leaving 5 bases between them. The chain's CDR3 is CASSLVGTDTQYF. The CDR3, as DNA: TGTGCCAGCAGTTTGGTTGGCACAGATACGCAGTATTTT.

The rearrangement links TRBV28 to TRBJ2-1, with a weak D call TRBD2 (6 bases). The CDR3 length is 20 residues. Germline values: CDR1 MDHEN, CDR2 SYDVKM. The V end lost 8 bases, the J end lost 1 base, and 30 bases lay between the germline ends. CDR3 loop: CASGDTHKYSGGGSYNEQFF. In DNA form, the CDR3 reads TGTGCCAGCGGCGACACTCATAAATATAGCGGAGGAGGGTCCTACAATGAGCAGTTCTTC.

This sequence joins TRBV9 and TRBJ1-5; D unclear. Germline assignment: CDR1 SGDLS and CDR2 YYNGEE. Trimming took 2 bases from V and 10 from J, leaving 19 bases between them. CDR3 length: 15 residues. The CDR3 DNA reads TGTGCCAGCAGCGTTTCAGGACGGGCGTTCCAACCCCAGCATTTT. It encodes CASSVSGRAFQPQHF. The variable domain in full, with the rest retrieved from reference TRBV9 and TRBJ1-5, is DSGVTQTPKHLITATGQRVTLRCSPRSGDLSVYWYQQSLDQGLQFLIQYYNGEERAKGNILERFSAQQFPDLHSELNLSSLELGDSALYFCASSVSGRAFQPQHFGDGTRLSIL.

The gene calls are TRBV27 and TRBJ2-7; D perhaps matches TRBD1 (6 bases). The length of the CDR3 is 14 residues. The V end was cut by 6 bases, the J end by 3 bases, with 15 bases between. Germline CDR1 reads MNHEY; CDR2 reads SMNVEV (reference sequence). CDR3 sequence: CASSSMDRDYEQYF. CDR3 DNA: TGTGCCAGCAGCTCAATGGACAGAGACTACGAGCAGTACTTC.

The rearrangement links TRBV27 to TRBJ2-7; 7 positions agree with TRBD1. CDR1 is MNHEY and CDR2 is SMNVEV in the germline V gene (reference sequence). The junction had 5 bases not matched to a gene; V was cut back by 6 bases and J by 0 bases. CDR3 length equals 14 residues. This chain's CDR3 is CASSSTGSSYEQYF. The CDR3 DNA follows: TGTGCCAGCAGCTCGACAGGGAGCTCCTACGAGCAGTACTTC.

This clone was seen a single time. V gene TRBV5-6 combines with J gene TRBJ1-5; the D gene is possibly TRBD1 (6 bases). Germline loops: CDR1 SGHDT, CDR2 YYEEEE. Trimming left V 0 bases short and J 6 bases short, with 13 bases between. CDR3 length equals 15 residues. In DNA, the CDR3 is TGTGCCAGCAGCTTGGGGGGGGCGTCAGTTCAGCCCCAGCATTTT. Residues: CASSLGGASVQPQHF.